The 17 T cell receptor beta chains below all came from one sample that was sequenced in a study of shared clonotypes between healthy human individuals. Here immunoSEQ multiplex PCR was the method, and the copy in TCRdb shows in-frame clones only, minus some. Among roughly 2.2 million clones, more than 85% were seen once, and the ten largest hold approximately 0.4%. Sequenced material: naive CD4+ T cells from PBMCs. Documented subset: CD45RA+ positively selected. The receptor set was obtained from a man aged 18-30 years in good health. Some clones in this sample may be carry-over from other donors' samples.

This clone occurred once. Distinct nucleotide sequences in the sample also encode this CDR3. V is TRBV6-1 and J is TRBJ2-7; D possibly matches TRBD1 or TRBD2 (7 bases each). Trimming cost V 5 bases and J 2 bases, with 13 bases left between them. CDR3 length: 14 residues. Germline V gives CDR1 MNHNS, CDR2 SASEGT. The CDR3 nucleotides read TGTGCCAGCAGTCTCCAGGGGGGGGCCTACGAGCAGTACTTC. It specifies CASSLQGGAYEQYF.

In the case of this clone: Sequence at one end of the junction differs from germline and may be a read error. The V call is TRBV6-5, the J call TRBJ1-1, with TRBD1 as a possible D gene (6 bases). This CDR3 spans 15 amino acids. Germline V gives CDR1 MNHEY, CDR2 SVGAGI. This chain's CDR3 is CASSYTSRGNAEAFF. Written as DNA, the CDR3 is TGTGCCAGCAGTTACACCTCGAGGGGGAACGCTGAAGCTTTCTTT.

The chain combines TRBV9 with TRBJ1-1; D is possibly TRBD1 (5 bases). Germline CDR1 reads SGDLS; CDR2 reads YYNGEE. The CDR3 runs 16 residues. V lost 0 bases and J lost 3, with 15 bases in between. The CDR3 nucleotides read TGTGCCAGCAGCGTAGGGGGGACCCTCCTGGACACTGAAGCTTTCTTT. It yields the protein CASSVGGTLLDTEAFF.

This rearrangement joins TRBV30 to TRBJ1-2, with D maybe TRBD1 (6 bases). Germline lookup yields CDR1 GTSNPN and CDR2 SVGIG (reference sequence). Deletions cut 1 base from V and 7 bases from J, with 16 bases between. The CDR3 contains 14 residues. CDR3 in DNA: TGTGCCTGGAGTGAGCGGGGGGCGGTTGGTGGCTACACCTTC. Residues: CAWSERGAVGGYTF.

The chain carries TRBV28 and TRBJ2-5, with 13 bases aligning to TRBD2. The J call may be mistaken, given a closer DNA end match to TRBJ2-7. The V gene's germline CDR1 is MDHEN and CDR2 SYDVKM. The CDR3 runs 14 residues. CDR3 region: CASTPGTSGNEQYF. CDR3 sequence (DNA): TGTGCCAGCACCCCCGGGACTAGCGGGAACGAGCAGTACTTC.

To note about this clone: The junction shows a germline mismatch at one end, possibly a read error. V and J are TRBV2 and TRBJ2-2; the match to TRBD2 covers 9 bases. The length of the CDR3 is 19 residues. CDR1 and CDR2 from the germline V gene are SNHLY and FYNNEI. Here the CDR3 DNA reads TGTGCCAGCTCCCCACTCGGGCTAGCGGGGACGGCGAACGCCGGGGAGCTGTTTTTT. Translating it yields CASSPLGLAGTANAGELFF.

This rearrangement joins TRBV11-2 to TRBJ1-2; D is perhaps TRBD1 (5 bases). The CDR3 sequence is 16 residues long. V lost 5 bases and J 0 bases, leaving 16 bases between the germline ends. Germline V gives CDR1 SGHAT, CDR2 FQNNGV. CDR3 DNA sequence: TGTGCCAGCAGCGAGATTTCCGGGACGGCTAACTATGGCTACACCTTC. Its protein product is CASSEISGTANYGYTF.

About this clone itself: This specimen includes other DNA sequences encoding the same CDR3. The chain carries TRBV4-1 and TRBJ2-1, with D possibly being TRBD2 (5 bases). The germline CDR1 and CDR2 sequences are MGHRA and YSYEKL. V was trimmed by 1 base and J by 4 bases, leaving 8 bases between them. The CDR3 contains 14 residues. The CDR3 spells CASSQGGGYNEQFF. The CDR3, as DNA: TGCGCCAGCAGCCAAGGAGGAGGTTACAATGAGCAGTTCTTC.

The chain uses TRBV5-1 and TRBJ2-5, with D tentatively TRBD1 or TRBD2 (6 bases each). This CDR3 spans 15 amino acids. The germline V gene has CDR1 SGHRS and CDR2 YFSETQ. V was clipped by 0 bases and J by 12 bases, with 21 bases between them. CDR3 nucleotides: TGCGCCAGCAGCTTGGTGCTTGGGGGGCCGGATGAGAAGTACTTC. As protein: CASSLVLGGPDEKYF.

The chain joins TRBV18 to TRBJ1-1; D is uncertain. V gave up 3 bases and J gave up 3 bases, with 14 bases separating them. Per germline, CDR1 KGHSH and CDR2 LQKENI. The CDR3 runs to 15 residues. DNA of the CDR3: TGTGCCAGCTCACCCACGACACCCGGGGACACTGAAGCTTTCTTT. It translates to CASSPTTPGDTEAFF.

This rearrangement joins TRBV27 to TRBJ2-2; D possibly corresponds to TRBD1 (6 bases). The CDR3 has 13 residues. CDR1 is MNHEY, CDR2 SMNVEV, per germline (reference sequence). V was trimmed by 8 bases and J by 6 bases, leaving 13 bases between them. The CDR3 here is CASCWGPPGELFF. The CDR3 nucleotides are TGTGCCAGCTGTTGGGGGCCCCCCGGGGAGCTGTTTTTT.

J is TRBJ1-5 and V is TRBV4-1, with unresolved D. Germline CDR1 is MGHRA and CDR2 is YSYEKL. V lost 4 bases to trimming and J lost 0 bases, with 19 bases between them. This CDR3 spans 18 amino acids. CDR3 nucleotide sequence: TGCGCCAGCAGCCCTAAAGGACGGGAGGGTCATAGCAATCAGCCCCAGCATTTT. This translates into CASSPKGREGHSNQPQHF.

This rearrangement joins TRBV2 to TRBJ2-4, with D hard to call. The V and J ends lost 9 bases and 2 bases respectively, with 8 bases between them. Germline CDR1 SNHLY, CDR2 FYNNEI. CDR3 length: 12 residues. The CDR3 spells CASEVTKNIQYF. The DNA for the CDR3 is TGTGCCAGTGAGGTTACCAAAAACATTCAGTACTTC.

About this clone: Compared with germline, one end of the junction differs, possibly owing to a read error. V is TRBV6-1 and J is TRBJ1-1; the D gene is possibly TRBD1 (6 bases). CDR1 and CDR2 (germline): MNHNS, SASEGT. This CDR3 spans 14 amino acids. CDR3 protein: CASSEGWAGEKGLF. CDR3 DNA sequence: TGTGCCAGCAGTGAAGGTTGGGCAGGGGAAAAAGGCCTCTTT.

The chain employs TRBV30 and TRBJ1-1, with TRBD1 matching 11 bases. Germline V gene lookup returns CDR1 GTSNPN and CDR2 SVGIG (reference sequence). The V gene end was trimmed by 3 bases and the J gene end by 4 bases; junction bases not matched to a gene: 7. This CDR3 contains 15 residues. The CDR3 DNA follows: TGTGCCTGGAGGGGGGACAGGGGGTTGGGCACTGAAGCTTTCTTT. Its protein product is CAWRGDRGLGTEAFF.

The J gene is TRBJ2-6, the V gene TRBV4-2; D gene ambiguous. Per the germline V gene, CDR1 is LGHNA and CDR2 is YNFKEQ. Trimming removed 1 base at V and 1 base at J, with 8 bases between. This CDR3 has 16 amino acids. CDR3 bases: TGTGCCAGCAGCCAAGGAACTCGATCTGGGGCCAACGTCCTGACTTTC. Its translation is CASSQGTRSGANVLTF.

V gene TRBV7-6 combines with J gene TRBJ2-7; 8 nucleotides match TRBD2. Trimming removed 5 bases from V and 0 bases from J; junction bases left unmatched: 15. Germline V CDR1 and CDR2: SGHVS, FNYEAQ. The CDR3 consists of 18 residues. In DNA, the CDR3 is TGTGCCAGCAGCCAAAGAATATTAGCGGGAAGTATCTCCTACGAGCAGTACTTC. Translation gives CASSQRILAGSISYEQYF.